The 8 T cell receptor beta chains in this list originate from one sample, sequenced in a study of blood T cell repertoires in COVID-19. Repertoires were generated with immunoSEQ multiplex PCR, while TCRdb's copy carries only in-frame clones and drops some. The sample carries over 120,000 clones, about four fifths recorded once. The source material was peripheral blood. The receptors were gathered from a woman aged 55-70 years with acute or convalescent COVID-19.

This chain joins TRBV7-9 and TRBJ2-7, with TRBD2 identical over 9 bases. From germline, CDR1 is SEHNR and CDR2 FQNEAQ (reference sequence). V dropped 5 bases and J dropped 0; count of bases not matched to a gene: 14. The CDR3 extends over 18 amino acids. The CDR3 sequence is CASSISTRGGRDSYEQYF. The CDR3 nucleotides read TGTGCCAGCAGCATTTCTACGCGCGGCGGGAGGGACTCCTACGAGCAGTACTTC.

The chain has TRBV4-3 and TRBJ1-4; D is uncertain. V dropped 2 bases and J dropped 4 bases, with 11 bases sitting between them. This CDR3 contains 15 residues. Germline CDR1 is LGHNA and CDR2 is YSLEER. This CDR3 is CASSQRHNNNEKLFF. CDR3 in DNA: TGCGCCAGCAGCCAACGACACAACAATAATGAAAAACTGTTTTTT.

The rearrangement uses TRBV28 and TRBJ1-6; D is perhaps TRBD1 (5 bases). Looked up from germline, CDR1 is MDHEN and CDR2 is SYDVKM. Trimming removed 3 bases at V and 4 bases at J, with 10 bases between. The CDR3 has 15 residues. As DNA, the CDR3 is TGTGCCAGCAGTTTGGGGGGTGGGTATAATTCACCCCTCCACTTT. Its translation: CASSLGGGYNSPLHF. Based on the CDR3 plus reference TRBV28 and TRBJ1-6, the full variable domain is DVKVTQSSRYLVKRTGEKVFLECVQDMDHENMFWYRQDPGLGLRLIYFSYDVKMKEKGDIPEGYSVSREKKERFSLILESASTNQTSMYLCASSLGGGYNSPLHFGNGTRLTVT.

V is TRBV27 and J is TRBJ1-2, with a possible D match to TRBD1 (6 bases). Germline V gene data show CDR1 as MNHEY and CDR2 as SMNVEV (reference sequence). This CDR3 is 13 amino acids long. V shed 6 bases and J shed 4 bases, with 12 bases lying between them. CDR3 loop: CASSRDNLYGYTF. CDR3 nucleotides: TGTGCCAGCAGCCGGGACAACCTCTATGGCTACACCTTC.

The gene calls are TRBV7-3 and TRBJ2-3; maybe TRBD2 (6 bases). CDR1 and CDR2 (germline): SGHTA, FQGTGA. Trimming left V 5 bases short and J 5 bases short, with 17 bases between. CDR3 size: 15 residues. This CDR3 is CASSPFGAGIDTQYF. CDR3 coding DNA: TGTGCCAGCAGCCCGTTTGGGGCGGGGATAGATACGCAGTATTTT. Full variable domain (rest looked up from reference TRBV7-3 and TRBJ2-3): GAGVSQTPSNKVTEKGKYVELRCDPISGHTALYWYRQSLGQGPEFLIYFQGTGAADDSGLPNDRFFAVRPEGSVSTLKIQRTERGDSAVYLCASSPFGAGIDTQYFGPGTRLTVL.

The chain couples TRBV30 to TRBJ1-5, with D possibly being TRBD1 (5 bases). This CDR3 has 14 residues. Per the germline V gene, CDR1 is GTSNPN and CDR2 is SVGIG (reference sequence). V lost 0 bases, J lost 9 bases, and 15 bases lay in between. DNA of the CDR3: TGTGCCTGGAGTGTAATTTTCGGGGGAGTGCCCCAGCATTTT. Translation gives CAWSVIFGGVPQHF.

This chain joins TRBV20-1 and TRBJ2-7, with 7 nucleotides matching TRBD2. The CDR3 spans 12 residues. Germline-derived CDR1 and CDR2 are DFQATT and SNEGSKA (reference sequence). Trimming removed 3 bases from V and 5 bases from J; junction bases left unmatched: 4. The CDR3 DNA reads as TGCAGTGCTAGTCGCGGGAGCGACGAGCAGTACTTC. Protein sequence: CSASRGSDEQYF.

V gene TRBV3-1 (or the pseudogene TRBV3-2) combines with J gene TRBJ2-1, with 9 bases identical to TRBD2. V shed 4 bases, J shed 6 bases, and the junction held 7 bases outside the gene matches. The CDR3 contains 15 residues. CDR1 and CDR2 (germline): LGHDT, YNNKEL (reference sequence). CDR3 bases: TGTGCCAGCAGCCCCATAGCGGGAGTGGGCAATGAGCAGTTCTTC. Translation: CASSPIAGVGNEQFF.